This T cell receptor beta chain was obtained from a study of identical twins listed by TCRdb under 2016. Broadly, across the study: To test whether fetal clonotypes persist, the study used deep sequencing on TCR alpha and beta repertoires from monozygotic twins, unrelated adults of various ages, and cord blood. To rule out contamination, the twin experiments were replicated at different times with different library preparation protocols.

The CDR3 holds 13 amino acids from the cysteine to the phenylalanine. Only the CDR3 region is kept as DNA, spanning 39 bases read in frame from base 1. Trimming removed 6 bases from V and 4 bases from J, leaving 11 bases between the germline ends. Only healthy Caucasian donors were included. Three pairs of female monozygotic twins, all aged roughly 18 to 30 years, made up the twin cohort. Peripheral blood mononuclear cells were used as the source from which RNA for TCR libraries was isolated. As for this clonotype: The clone's antigen remains unknown. Base qualities are not recorded, but no much larger clone differs from it by a single base.

Study-level results and caveats: In beta out-of-frame sequences, excess twin sharing was weaker, because having fewer shared sequences lowered the signal-to-noise ratio. Because the same donors could not be followed over many years, conclusions were based on cross-sectional statistical analysis. Out-of-frame TCR alpha sharing in monozygotic twins was systematically underestimated by recombination models, whereas sharing between unrelated individuals was in agreement with the recombination models. Zero-insertion analyses could be partly confounded by invariant T cells such as MAIT and iNKT, though diverse VJ usage argued against such confounding for most clonotypes. Fewer insertions were carried by abundant cord blood beta clonotypes, a similar but weaker trend appeared in young adult naive repertoires, and no such trend appeared in memory repertoires. Out-of-frame TCR alpha sequences shared between twins showed an excess of low generation-probability sequences compared with coincidental sharing between unrelated individuals.

The library was obtained by 5' RACE. Sequencing was carried out with an Illumina HiSeq 2000. A universal primer binding site was added through template switching, and the final cDNA carried a unique molecular identifier so that TCR cDNA molecules could be counted accurately. First-strand cDNA for TCR alpha and beta chains was synthesized from specific primers in the conserved constant-segment region. To control for contamination, every cDNA library carried two barcodes: a SMART-Mk sample barcode plus Illumina barcodes. Two successive PCR steps introduced TruSeq adapter sequences along with Illumina sample barcodes. TCR alpha and beta cDNA libraries were sequenced on the Illumina HiSeq platform with custom primers. Regarding the original processing steps: Unique molecular identifiers were extracted from raw reads with MiGEC, and CDR3 positions were determined with MiXCR. Recombination models were inferred per individual with the repgenHMM and IGoR tools using an EM algorithm. Shared clonotype analysis was performed with the tcR package in R, normalizing sharing by the product of cloneset sizes. To study raw recombination free of thymic and clonal selection effects, out-of-frame nonproductive sequences were analyzed. TCRdb cleaned the public reads at Q25 with fastp, built clones with MiXCR and kept in-frame beta chains. One record per CDR3 amino acid sequence lists the most common genes and DNA. The V and J calls were not made by the authors but by TCRdb's processing. The sample table shows around 680,000 distinct CDR3 sequences, and under 9% are seen once. Approximately 0.96% of the sample is held by the ten biggest clonotypes.

This same sample was also taken into another study, of yellow fever vaccine responses in identical twins. As described in the second report: According to the authors, in identical twins the way T cells responded to vaccination appeared partly convergent and partly personalized. Focusing on identical twins, the study followed the T cell clones that responded to the vaccine, and did so with precision.

Material for sequencing was PBMCs. The receptor comes from a woman between 18 and 29 years old in good health. The sequence joins TRBV12-3 or TRBV12-4 to TRBJ2-3; there is no confident call for the D gene. Here the CDR3 is given as CASRPIKADTQYF. The nucleotide sequence is TGTGCCAGCAGACCAATCAAGGCAGATACGCAGTATTTT.